The clone carrying this T cell receptor (beta chain) came up many times. The antigen is unknown. CDR3 regions of TCR beta were amplified from RNA transcripts. First-round RT-PCR relied on HTBI primers, and a second-round multiplex PCR came next. TCRdb reprocessed the multiplex PCR reads with MiXCR, giving one entry per CDR3 protein. The table shows hundreds of thousands of distinct CDR3 sequences, with 20% to 25% occurring only once. This entry comes from a study of Graves' ophthalmopathy and Graves' hyperthyroidism. Whole-study results and caveats: The blood repertoire also included most expanded thyroid clonotypes above 0.001 frequency.

Germline trimming cut 4 bases from V and 5 bases from J; bases unmatched to any gene: 10. CDR3 length: 15 amino acids. Germline V gene data show CDR1 as MNHEY and CDR2 as SVGAGI. This clonotype was obtained from a woman between 18 and 29 years old with stable Graves' hyperthyroidism. Some clones in this sample may be carry-over from other donors' samples. Specimen: peripheral blood. The chain couples TRBV6-5 to TRBJ1-1; TRBD1 agrees at 7 bases. CDR3: CASSFPSQGRTEAFF. The CDR3 coding sequence is TGTGCCAGCAGTTTTCCATCACAGGGGAGGACTGAAGCTTTCTTT.